The 9 T cell receptor beta chains below all came from one sample that was sequenced in a study of cytomegalovirus exposure and HLA in healthy donors. TCRdb's table, derived via immunoSEQ multiplex PCR, lists solely in-frame clones and lacks some. Seen here are 95,000 to 150,000 clones, approximately 95% observed once, and the top ten hold about 1.7%. The sample taken for sequencing was PBMCs. These receptors came from a man between 18 and 35 years old in good health and CMV-seronegative.

The chain combines TRBV4-3 with TRBJ2-7, with 8 bases fitting TRBD1. This CDR3 has 16 residues. V shed 4 bases, J shed 0 bases, and the junction held 8 bases outside the gene matches. Germline V gene sequence: CDR1 LGHNA, CDR2 YSLEER. CDR3 region: CASSPTVDRDSYEQYF. CDR3 in DNA: TGCGCCAGCAGCCCAACGGTGGACAGGGACTCCTACGAGCAGTACTTC.

Only a few counts were recorded for this clone. J is TRBJ2-7 and V is TRBV6-1; 7 positions match TRBD2. J was trimmed by 1 base and V by 3 bases; bases with no gene match: 6. Germline values: CDR1 MNHNS, CDR2 SASEGT. CDR3 length equals 15 residues. In nucleotides, the CDR3 is TGTGCCAGCAGTGAGATGACGGGACTATCCTACGAGCAGTACTTC. This sequence encodes CASSEMTGLSYEQYF.

V gene TRBV6-5 combines with J gene TRBJ2-1; weak D call: TRBD2 (5 bases). V was trimmed by 5 bases and J by 4 bases, leaving 9 bases between them. CDR1 is MNHEY and CDR2 is SVGAGI in the germline V gene. This CDR3 has 13 amino acids. The CDR3, as DNA: TGTGCCAGCAGTCGGCTAGCTTACAATGAGCAGTTCTTC. Protein product: CASSRLAYNEQFF.

The genes are TRBV14 and TRBJ1-5, with a possible D match to TRBD1 (5 bases). The CDR3 loop spans 16 amino acids. The V and J ends lost 1 base and 1 base respectively, with 11 bases between them. The germline CDR1 and CDR2 sequences are SGHDN and FVKESK. The CDR3 nucleotides read TGTGCCAGCAGCCAAGGAGTGGGGGGAAGCAATCAGCCCCAGCATTTT. It specifies CASSQGVGGSNQPQHF.

This sequence joins TRBV4-2 and TRBJ2-5, with TRBD1 as a possible D gene (5 bases). The CDR3 contains 14 residues. Trimming stripped 0 bases from V and 1 base from J, with 6 bases between. Germline CDR1 is LGHNA and CDR2 is YNFKEQ. DNA for the CDR3: TGTGCCAGCAGCCAAGAGACAGTCCAAGAGACCCAGTACTTC. Translating it yields CASSQETVQETQYF.

Only one count was recorded for this clone. The chain employs TRBV30 and TRBJ2-7, with D possibly TRBD1 on 5 matching bases. Trimming removed 5 bases from V and 0 bases from J, with 11 bases in between. Germline assignment: CDR1 GTSNPN and CDR2 SVGIG (reference sequence). The CDR3 loop spans 13 amino acids. The CDR3, as DNA: TGTGCCTGGGGAACAGGTACCTCCTACGAGCAGTACTTC. Its protein product is CAWGTGTSYEQYF.

This sequence joins TRBV5-6 and TRBJ2-5; perhaps TRBD2 as D (7 bases). Trimming left V 5 bases short and J 7 bases short, with 15 bases between. The CDR3 spans 13 residues. Germline CDR1 is SGHDT and CDR2 is YYEEEE. For the CDR3, the DNA is TGTGCCAGCAGGGGGGGGCGTCAGGGGACCCAGTACTTC. It codes for CASRGGRQGTQYF.

This sequence joins TRBV6-5 and TRBJ1-2; the match to TRBD1 covers 8 bases. Germline V gene data show CDR1 as MNHEY and CDR2 as SVGAGI. V dropped 4 bases and J dropped 4; count of bases not matched to a gene: 2. There are 13 residues in the CDR3. The CDR3 DNA is TGTGCCAGCAGTTCGGGACAGGTCTATGGCTACACCTTC. This encodes CASSSGQVYGYTF.

The J gene is TRBJ2-2, the V gene TRBV9; perhaps TRBD2 as D (6 bases). Trimming took off 2 bases at V and 2 bases at J, with 19 bases between the two ends. Germline V gene sequence: CDR1 SGDLS, CDR2 YYNGEE. The CDR3 has 18 residues. CDR3 sequence (DNA): TGTGCCAGCAGCGTTACGGCCCGCGGGATTACTAACACCGGGGAGCTGTTTTTT. Residues: CASSVTARGITNTGELFF.